This record concerns one T cell receptor beta chain sequence. The CDR3 runs 15 residues. Germline trimming cut 5 bases from V and 2 bases from J; bases unmatched to any gene: 5. Germline V gene sequence: CDR1 SEHNR, CDR2 FQNEAQ (reference sequence). This specimen comes from a study of T cell responses to AZD1222 COVID-19 vaccine. Clones were read by immunoSEQ multiplex PCR, and TCRdb kept only the in-frame ones, dropping some. In the table there are roughly 120,000 clones, 75% to 95% of which are singletons. The starting material was peripheral blood, obtained on day 0 of AZD1222 vaccination. The receptor comes from an adult in good health. The rearrangement joins TRBV7-9 to TRBJ2-1, with TRBD1 matching 8 bases. The CDR3 protein is CASSHRQGTYNEQFF. The CDR3 coding sequence is TGTGCCAGCAGCCACCGACAGGGGACCTACAATGAGCAGTTCTTC.